The 9 T cell receptor beta chains below were found in one sample sequenced in a study of T cell responses to AZD1222 COVID-19 vaccine (dated by TCRdb to about 2021). The library was made by the immunoSEQ multiplex PCR assay. What TCRdb holds here is the immuneACCESS table cut down to in-frame rearrangements. Part of the clones is not present; checked against another copy, under half of the missing clones reflect an unresolved V gene, and the others are unexplained. The sample table contains 130,000 to 150,000 clones; only one count was recorded for 80% to 95% of them. 2.8% of the sample lies in the top ten. The sample's time point, from its label and the paper: baseline before first vaccination. The specimen was peripheral blood, collected on day 0 of AZD1222 vaccination. These receptor sequences come from an adult in good health.

V is TRBV30 and J is TRBJ2-7; the match to TRBD1 covers 9 bases. The V gene end was trimmed by 1 base and the J gene end by 3 bases; junction bases not matched to a gene: 7. CDR1 and CDR2 (germline): GTSNPN, SVGIG (reference sequence). There are 15 residues in the CDR3. The CDR3 spells CAWSDKRQGGYEQYF. The CDR3 DNA reads TGTGCCTGGAGTGACAAAAGACAGGGGGGCTACGAGCAGTACTTC.

This sequence joins TRBV3-1 (or the pseudogene TRBV3-2) and TRBJ1-1; no definite D call. CDR3 length: 12 amino acids. Germline CDR1 LGHDT, CDR2 YNNKEL (reference sequence). Between the trimmed V and J ends, which lost 11 bases and 2 bases, there was a span of 12 bases. DNA for the CDR3: TGTGCCCGAGAACGAAGAAACACTGAAGCTTTCTTT. Its translation is CARERRNTEAFF.

The chain combines TRBV19 with TRBJ1-1, with 10 positions matching TRBD1. CDR1 is LNHDA and CDR2 is SQIVND in the germline V gene (reference sequence). V lost 5 bases to trimming and J lost 4 bases; unmatched junction nucleotides: 13. The CDR3 covers 17 residues. This CDR3 reads CASSPLRQGARATEAFF. Here the CDR3 DNA reads TGTGCCAGTAGTCCTCTGAGACAGGGGGCGCGGGCCACTGAAGCTTTCTTT.

This chain connects TRBV10-3 to TRBJ1-5, with 9 nucleotides matching TRBD1. The V and J ends lost 5 bases and 4 bases, in that order; junction bases with no gene match: 3. Germline values: CDR1 ENHRY, CDR2 SYGVKD. This CDR3 comprises 14 residues. The chain's CDR3 is CAISLDRGNQPQHF. Written as DNA, the CDR3 is TGTGCCATCAGTCTAGACAGGGGGAATCAGCCCCAGCATTTT.

The V and J genes are TRBV5-4 and TRBJ2-5; 7 positions agree with TRBD1. CDR3 length: 13 amino acids. With V trimmed by 9 bases and J by 2 bases, 7 bases remained unmatched. The germline V gene has CDR1 SGHNT and CDR2 YYREEE (reference sequence). In DNA, the CDR3 is TGTGCCACCAGGACAGGTGGACAAGAGACCCAGTACTTC. This gives the protein CATRTGGQETQYF.

V usage is TRBV5-8 and J usage is TRBJ2-2, with D uncertain. Germline CDR1 reads SGHTS; CDR2 reads YDEGEE. The CDR3 consists of 15 residues. V lost 6 bases and J lost 4, with 16 bases in between. As DNA, the CDR3 is TGTGCCAGCACCCGACGGCTGCTGGTCACCGGGGAGCTGTTTTTT. It translates to CASTRRLLVTGELFF. Variable domain in full (rest from reference TRBV5-8 and TRBJ2-2): EAGVTQSPTHLIKTRGQQATLRCSPISGHTSVYWYQQALGLGLQFLLWYDEGEERNRGNFPPRFSGRQFPNYSSELNVNALELEDSALYLCASTRRLLVTGELFFGEGSRLTVL.

The chain uses TRBV28 and TRBJ1-2, with D uncertain. This CDR3 is 15 amino acids long. Between the trimmed V and J ends, which lost 8 bases and 5 bases, there was a span of 21 bases. Germline V CDR1 and CDR2: MDHEN, SYDVKM. The CDR3 coding sequence is TGTGCCAGCTCTCCAGTTGAGCGGCGCTTGTATGGCTACACCTTC. Its protein product is CASSPVERRLYGYTF.

The rearrangement uses TRBV30 and TRBJ1-6; the D gene is possibly TRBD1 (6 bases). There are 14 residues in the CDR3. The germline gives CDR1 GTSNPN, CDR2 SVGIG (reference sequence). Trimming shortened V by 4 bases and J by 5 bases, and 12 bases separated the two germline ends. The CDR3 is CAWNRDTDNSPLHF. The CDR3, as DNA: TGTGCCTGGAACCGGGACACTGATAATTCACCCCTCCACTTT.

CDR3 DNA sequence: TGTGCCAGCTCACCTGGACAGGGACTAGTAAACACCATATATTTT. As protein: CASSPGQGLVNTIYF. The chain couples TRBV18 to TRBJ1-3, with 8 bases matching TRBD1. The CDR3 runs to 15 residues. The germline CDR1 and CDR2 sequences are KGHSH and LQKENI. Trimming at V came to 3 bases and at J to 6 bases, leaving 7 bases not matched to a gene. Combining the CDR3 with reference TRBV18 and TRBJ1-3 gives the whole variable domain NAGVMQNPRHLVRRRGQEARLRCSPMKGHSHVYWYRQLPEEGLKFMVYLQKENIIDESGMPKERFSAEFPKEGPSILRIQQVVRGDSAAYFCASSPGQGLVNTIYFGEGSWLTVV.